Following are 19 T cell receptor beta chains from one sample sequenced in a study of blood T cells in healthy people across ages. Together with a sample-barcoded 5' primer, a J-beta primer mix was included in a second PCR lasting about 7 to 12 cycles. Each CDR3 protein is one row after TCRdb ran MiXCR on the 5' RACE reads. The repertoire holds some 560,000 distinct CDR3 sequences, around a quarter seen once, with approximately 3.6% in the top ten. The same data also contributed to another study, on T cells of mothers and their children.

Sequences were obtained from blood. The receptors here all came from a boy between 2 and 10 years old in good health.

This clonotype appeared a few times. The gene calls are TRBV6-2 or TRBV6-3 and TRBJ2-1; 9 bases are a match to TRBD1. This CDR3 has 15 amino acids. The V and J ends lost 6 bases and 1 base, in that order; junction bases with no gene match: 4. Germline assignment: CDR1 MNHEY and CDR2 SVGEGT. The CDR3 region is CASSPDRGSYNEQFF. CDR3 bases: TGTGCCAGCAGCCCTGACAGGGGGTCCTACAATGAGCAGTTCTTC.

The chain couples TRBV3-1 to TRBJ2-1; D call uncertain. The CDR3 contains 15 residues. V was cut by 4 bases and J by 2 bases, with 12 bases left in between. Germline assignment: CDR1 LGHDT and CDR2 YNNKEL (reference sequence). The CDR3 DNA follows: TGTGCCAGCAGCCTACCGACGACAACCTACAATGAGCAGTTCTTC. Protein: CASSLPTTTYNEQFF.

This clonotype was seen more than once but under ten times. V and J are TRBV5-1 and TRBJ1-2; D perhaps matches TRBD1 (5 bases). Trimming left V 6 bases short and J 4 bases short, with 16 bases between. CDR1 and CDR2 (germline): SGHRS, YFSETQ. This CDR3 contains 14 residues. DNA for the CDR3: TGCGCCAGCACCGGGGGGGTTCAGGGCTATGGCTACACCTTC. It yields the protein CASTGGVQGYGYTF.

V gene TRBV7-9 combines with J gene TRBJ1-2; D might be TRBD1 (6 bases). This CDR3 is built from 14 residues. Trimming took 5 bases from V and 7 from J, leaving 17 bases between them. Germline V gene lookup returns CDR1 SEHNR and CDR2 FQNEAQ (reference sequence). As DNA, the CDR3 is TGTGCCAGCAGCCGCTTTGCGGGACAAAGTGGCTACACCTTC. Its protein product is CASSRFAGQSGYTF.

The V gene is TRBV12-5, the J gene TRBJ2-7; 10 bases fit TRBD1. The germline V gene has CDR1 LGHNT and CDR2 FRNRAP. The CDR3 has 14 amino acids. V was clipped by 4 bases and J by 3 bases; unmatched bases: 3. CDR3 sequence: CASGWDRGNYEQYF. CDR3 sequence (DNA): TGTGCTAGTGGTTGGGACAGGGGTAACTACGAGCAGTACTTC. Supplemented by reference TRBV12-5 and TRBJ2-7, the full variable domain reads DARVTQTPRHKVTEMGQEVTMRCQPILGHNTVFWYRQTMMQGLELLAYFRNRAPLDDSGMPKDRFSAEMPDATLATLKIQPSEPRDSAVYFCASGWDRGNYEQYFGPGTRLTVT.

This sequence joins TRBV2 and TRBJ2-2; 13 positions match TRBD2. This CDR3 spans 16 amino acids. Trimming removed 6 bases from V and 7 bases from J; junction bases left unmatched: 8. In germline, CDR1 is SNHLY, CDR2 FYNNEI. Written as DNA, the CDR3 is TGTGCCAGCAGCCGGGGACTAGCGGGAAGTGGCGGGGAGCTGTTTTTT. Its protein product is CASSRGLAGSGGELFF. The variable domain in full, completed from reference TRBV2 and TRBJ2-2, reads EPEVTQTPSHQVTQMGQEVILRCVPISNHLYFYWYRQILGQKVEFLVSFYNNEISEKSEIFDDQFSVERPDGSNFTLKIRSTKLEDSAMYFCASSRGLAGSGGELFFGEGSRLTVL.

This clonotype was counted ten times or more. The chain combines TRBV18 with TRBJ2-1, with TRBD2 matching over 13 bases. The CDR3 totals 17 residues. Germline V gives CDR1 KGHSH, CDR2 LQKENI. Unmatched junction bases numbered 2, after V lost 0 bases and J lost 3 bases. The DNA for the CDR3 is TGTGCCAGCTCACCACCTAGACTAGCGGGGGGCTACAATGAGCAGTTCTTC. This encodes CASSPPRLAGGYNEQFF.

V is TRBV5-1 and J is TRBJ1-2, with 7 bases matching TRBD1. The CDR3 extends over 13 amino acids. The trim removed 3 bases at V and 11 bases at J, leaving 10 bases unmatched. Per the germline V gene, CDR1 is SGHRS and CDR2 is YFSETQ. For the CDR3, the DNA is TGCGCCAGCAGCTCACGGGACAGTCCAAGATACACCTTC. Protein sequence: CASSSRDSPRYTF.

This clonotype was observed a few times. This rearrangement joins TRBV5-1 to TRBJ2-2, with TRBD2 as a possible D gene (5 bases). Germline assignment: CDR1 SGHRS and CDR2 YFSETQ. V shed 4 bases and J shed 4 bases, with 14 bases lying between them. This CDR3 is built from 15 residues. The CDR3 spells CASSTSGSLTGELFF. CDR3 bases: TGCGCCAGCAGCACCAGCGGCAGTCTCACCGGGGAGCTGTTTTTT.

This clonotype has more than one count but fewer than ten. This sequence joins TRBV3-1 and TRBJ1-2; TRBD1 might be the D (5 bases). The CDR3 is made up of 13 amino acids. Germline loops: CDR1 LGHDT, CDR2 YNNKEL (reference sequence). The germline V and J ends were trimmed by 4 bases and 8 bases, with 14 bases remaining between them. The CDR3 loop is CASSLGLDRGYTF. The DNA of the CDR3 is TGTGCCAGCAGCCTGGGACTGGACCGGGGCTACACCTTC.

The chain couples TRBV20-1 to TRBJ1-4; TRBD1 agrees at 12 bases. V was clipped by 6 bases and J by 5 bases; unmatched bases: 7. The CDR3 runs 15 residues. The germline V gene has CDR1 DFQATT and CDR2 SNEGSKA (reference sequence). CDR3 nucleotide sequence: TGCAGTGCGGCACCGGGACAGGGGGCGAATGAAAAACTGTTTTTT. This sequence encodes CSAAPGQGANEKLFF.

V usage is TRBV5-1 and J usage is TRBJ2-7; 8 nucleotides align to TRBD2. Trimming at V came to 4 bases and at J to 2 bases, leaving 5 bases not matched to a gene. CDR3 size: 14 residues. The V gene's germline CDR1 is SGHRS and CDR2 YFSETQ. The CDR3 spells CASSPTGLAYEQYF. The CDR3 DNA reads TGCGCCAGCAGCCCGACGGGACTAGCCTACGAGCAGTACTTC.

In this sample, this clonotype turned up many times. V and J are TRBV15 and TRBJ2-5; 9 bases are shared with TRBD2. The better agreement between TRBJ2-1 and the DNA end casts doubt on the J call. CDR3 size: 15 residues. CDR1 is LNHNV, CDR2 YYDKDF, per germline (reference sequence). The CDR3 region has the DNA TGTGCCACCAGCAGAGTAATCCCTAGCGGGACCCCGCAGTTCTTC. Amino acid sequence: CATSRVIPSGTPQFF.

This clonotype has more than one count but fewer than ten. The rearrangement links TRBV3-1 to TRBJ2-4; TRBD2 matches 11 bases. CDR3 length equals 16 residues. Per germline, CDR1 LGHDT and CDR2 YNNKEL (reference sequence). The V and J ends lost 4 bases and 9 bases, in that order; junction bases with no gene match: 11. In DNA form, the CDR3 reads TGTGCCAGCAGCCCCTTCTCTAGCGGGAGGCTGGGCATTCAGTACTTC. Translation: CASSPFSSGRLGIQYF.

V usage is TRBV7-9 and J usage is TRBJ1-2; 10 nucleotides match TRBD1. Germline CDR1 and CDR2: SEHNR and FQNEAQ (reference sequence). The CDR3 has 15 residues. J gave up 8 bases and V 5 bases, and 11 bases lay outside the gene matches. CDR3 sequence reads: CASSTVPGTGDGYTF. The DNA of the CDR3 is TGTGCCAGCAGCACCGTTCCCGGGACAGGGGACGGCTACACCTTC. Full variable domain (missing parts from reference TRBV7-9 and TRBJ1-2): DTGVSQNPRHKITKRGQNVTFRCDPISEHNRLYWYRQTLGQGPEFLTYFQNEAQLEKSRLLSDRFSAERPKGSFSTLEIQRTEQGDSAMYLCASSTVPGTGDGYTFGSGTRLTVV.

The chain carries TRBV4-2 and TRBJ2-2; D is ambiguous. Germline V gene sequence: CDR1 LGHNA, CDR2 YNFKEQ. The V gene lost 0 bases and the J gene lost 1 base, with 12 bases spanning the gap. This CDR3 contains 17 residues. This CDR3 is CASSQEYPRQNTGELFF. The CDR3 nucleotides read TGTGCCAGCAGCCAAGAGTACCCCAGGCAGAACACCGGGGAGCTGTTTTTT.

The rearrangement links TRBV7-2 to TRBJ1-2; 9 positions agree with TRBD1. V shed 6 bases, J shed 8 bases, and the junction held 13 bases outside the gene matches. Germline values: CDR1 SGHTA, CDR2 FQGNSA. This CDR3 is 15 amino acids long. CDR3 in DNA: TGTGCCAGCAGAGCTACAGGGGGCGCGGGTGACGGCTACACCTTC. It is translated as CASRATGGAGDGYTF.

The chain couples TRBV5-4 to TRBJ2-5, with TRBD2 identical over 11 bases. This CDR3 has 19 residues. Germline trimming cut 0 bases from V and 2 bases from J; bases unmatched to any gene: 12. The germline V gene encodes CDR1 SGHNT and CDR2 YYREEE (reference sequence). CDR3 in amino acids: CASSLALLAGAPLQETQYF. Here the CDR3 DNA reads TGTGCCAGCAGCTTGGCCTTACTAGCGGGAGCTCCCCTTCAAGAGACCCAGTACTTC.

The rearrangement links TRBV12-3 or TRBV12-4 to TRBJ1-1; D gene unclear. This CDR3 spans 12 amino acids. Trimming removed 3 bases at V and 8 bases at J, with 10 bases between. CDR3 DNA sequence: TGTGCCAGCAGTTTCTCTTCCGGAGAAGCTTTCTTT. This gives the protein CASSFSSGEAFF.